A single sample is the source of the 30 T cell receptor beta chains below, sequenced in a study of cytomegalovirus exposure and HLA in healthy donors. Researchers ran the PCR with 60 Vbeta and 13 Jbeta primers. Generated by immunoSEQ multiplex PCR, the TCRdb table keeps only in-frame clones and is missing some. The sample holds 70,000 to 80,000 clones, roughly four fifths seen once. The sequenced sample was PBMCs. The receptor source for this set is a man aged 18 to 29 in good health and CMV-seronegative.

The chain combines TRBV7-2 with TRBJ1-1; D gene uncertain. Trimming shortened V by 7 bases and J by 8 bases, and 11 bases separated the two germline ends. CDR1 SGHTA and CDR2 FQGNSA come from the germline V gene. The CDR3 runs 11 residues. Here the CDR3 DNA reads TGTGCCAGCATCAACCTCGCGGAAGCTTTCTTT. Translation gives CASINLAEAFF.

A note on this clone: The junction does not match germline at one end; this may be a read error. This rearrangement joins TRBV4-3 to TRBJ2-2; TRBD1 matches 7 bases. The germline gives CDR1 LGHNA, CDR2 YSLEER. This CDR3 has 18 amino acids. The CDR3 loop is CAISQVYPQGFDTGELFF. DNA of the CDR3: TGCGCCATCAGCCAAGTTTACCCACAGGGGTTTGACACCGGGGAGCTGTTTTTT.

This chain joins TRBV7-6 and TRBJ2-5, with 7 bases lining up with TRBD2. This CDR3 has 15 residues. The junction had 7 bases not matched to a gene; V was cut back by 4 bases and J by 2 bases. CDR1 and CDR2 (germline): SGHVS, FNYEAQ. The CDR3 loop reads CASSSINGRQETQYF. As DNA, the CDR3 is TGTGCCAGCAGCTCTATAAACGGGAGGCAAGAGACCCAGTACTTC.

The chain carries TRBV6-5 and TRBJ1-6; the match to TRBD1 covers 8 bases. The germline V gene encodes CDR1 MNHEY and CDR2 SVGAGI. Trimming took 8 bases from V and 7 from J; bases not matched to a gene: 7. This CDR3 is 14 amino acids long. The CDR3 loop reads CASATGTGNSPLHF. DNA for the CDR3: TGTGCCAGCGCGACCGGGACAGGAAATTCACCCCTCCACTTT.

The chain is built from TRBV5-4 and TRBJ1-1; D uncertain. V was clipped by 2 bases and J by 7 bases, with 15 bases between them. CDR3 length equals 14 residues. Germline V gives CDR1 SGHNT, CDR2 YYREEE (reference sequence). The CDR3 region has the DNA TGTGCCAGCAGCTTAACGGGTGGTTCTGTTGAAGCTTTCTTT. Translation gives CASSLTGGSVEAFF. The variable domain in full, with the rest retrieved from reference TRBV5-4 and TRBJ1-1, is ETGVTQSPTHLIKTRGQQVTLRCSSQSGHNTVSWYQQALGQGPQFIFQYYREEENGRGNFPPRFSGLQFPNYSSELNVNALELDDSALYLCASSLTGGSVEAFFGQGTRLTVV.

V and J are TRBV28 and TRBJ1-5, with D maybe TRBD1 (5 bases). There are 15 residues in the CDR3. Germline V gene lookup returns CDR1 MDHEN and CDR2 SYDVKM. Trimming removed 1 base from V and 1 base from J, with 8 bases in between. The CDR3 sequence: CASSLLGLSNQPQHF. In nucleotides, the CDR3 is TGTGCCAGCAGTTTATTGGGGCTGAGCAATCAGCCCCAGCATTTT.

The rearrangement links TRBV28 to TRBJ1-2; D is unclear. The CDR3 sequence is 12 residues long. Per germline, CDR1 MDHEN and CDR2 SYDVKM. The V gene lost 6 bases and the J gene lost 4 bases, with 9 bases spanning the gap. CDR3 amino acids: CASRMRIYGYTF. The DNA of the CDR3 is TGTGCCAGCAGGATGAGAATCTATGGCTACACCTTC.

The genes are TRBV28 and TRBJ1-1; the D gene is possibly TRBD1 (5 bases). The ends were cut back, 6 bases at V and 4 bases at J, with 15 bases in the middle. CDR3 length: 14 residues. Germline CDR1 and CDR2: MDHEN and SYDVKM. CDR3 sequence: CASSYRGVGTEAFF. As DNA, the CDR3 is TGTGCCAGCAGCTATAGGGGTGTTGGCACTGAAGCTTTCTTT.

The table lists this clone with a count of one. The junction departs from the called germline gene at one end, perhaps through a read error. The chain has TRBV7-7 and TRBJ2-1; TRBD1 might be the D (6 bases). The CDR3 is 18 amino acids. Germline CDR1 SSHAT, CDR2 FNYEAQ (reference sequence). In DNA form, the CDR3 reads TGTGCTAGCAGCCTGCGCTTACTGACGGACAGAGACCACAATGAGCAGTTCTTC. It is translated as CASSLRLLTDRDHNEQFF.

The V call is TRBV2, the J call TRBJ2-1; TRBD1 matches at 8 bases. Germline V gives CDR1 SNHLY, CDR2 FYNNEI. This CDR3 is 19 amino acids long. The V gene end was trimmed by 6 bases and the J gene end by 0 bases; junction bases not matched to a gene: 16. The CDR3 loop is CASRDDKTGAEGSYNEQFF. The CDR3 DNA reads TGTGCCAGCAGGGACGACAAGACAGGGGCCGAAGGCTCCTACAATGAGCAGTTCTTC.

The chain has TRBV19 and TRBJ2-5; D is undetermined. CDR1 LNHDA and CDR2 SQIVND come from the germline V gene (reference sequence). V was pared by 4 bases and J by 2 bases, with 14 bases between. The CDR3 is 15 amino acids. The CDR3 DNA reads TGTGCCAGTAGTACCTACGACTGGTCTCAAGAGACCCAGTACTTC. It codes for CASSTYDWSQETQYF.

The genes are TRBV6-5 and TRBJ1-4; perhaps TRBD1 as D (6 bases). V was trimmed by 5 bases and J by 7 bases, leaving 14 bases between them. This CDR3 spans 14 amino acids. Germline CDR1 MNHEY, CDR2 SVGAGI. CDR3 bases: TGTGCCAGCAGTCCTTGGGGGCAGGGTGAAAAACTGTTTTTT. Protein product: CASSPWGQGEKLFF.

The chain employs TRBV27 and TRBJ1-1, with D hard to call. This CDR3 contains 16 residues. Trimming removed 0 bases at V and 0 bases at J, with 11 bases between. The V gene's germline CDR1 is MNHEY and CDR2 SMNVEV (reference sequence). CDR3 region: CASSLSKQKMNTEAFF. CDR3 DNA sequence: TGTGCCAGCAGTTTATCGAAACAGAAAATGAACACTGAAGCTTTCTTT.

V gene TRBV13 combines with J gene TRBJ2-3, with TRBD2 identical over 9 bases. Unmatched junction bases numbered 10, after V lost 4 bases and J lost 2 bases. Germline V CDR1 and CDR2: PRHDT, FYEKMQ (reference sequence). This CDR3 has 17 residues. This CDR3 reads CASSSTISGGDTDTQYF. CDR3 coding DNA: TGTGCCAGCAGCTCCACCATTAGCGGGGGCGACACAGATACGCAGTATTTT.

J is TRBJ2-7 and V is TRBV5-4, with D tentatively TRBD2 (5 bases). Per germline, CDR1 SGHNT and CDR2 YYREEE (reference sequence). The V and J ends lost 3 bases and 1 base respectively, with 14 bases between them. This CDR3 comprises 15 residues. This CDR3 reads CASSSAAEFSYEQYF. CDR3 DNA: TGTGCCAGCAGCTCCGCAGCGGAGTTTTCCTACGAGCAGTACTTC.

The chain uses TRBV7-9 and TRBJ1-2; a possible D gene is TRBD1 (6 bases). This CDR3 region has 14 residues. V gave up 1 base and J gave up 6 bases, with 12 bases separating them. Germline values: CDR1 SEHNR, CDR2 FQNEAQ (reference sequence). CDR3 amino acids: CASSLDREANGYTF. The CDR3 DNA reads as TGTGCCAGCAGCTTAGACAGGGAAGCCAATGGCTACACCTTC. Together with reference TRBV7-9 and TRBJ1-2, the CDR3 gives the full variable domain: DTGVSQNPRHKITKRGQNVTFRCDPISEHNRLYWYRQTLGQGPEFLTYFQNEAQLEKSRLLSDRFSAERPKGSFSTLEIQRTEQGDSAMYLCASSLDREANGYTFGSGTRLTVV.

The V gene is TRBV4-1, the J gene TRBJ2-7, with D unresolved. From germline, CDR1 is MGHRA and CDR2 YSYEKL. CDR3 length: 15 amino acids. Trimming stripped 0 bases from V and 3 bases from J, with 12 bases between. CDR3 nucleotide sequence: TGCGCCAGCAGCCAAGATAACAGAGTCGACTACGAGCAGTACTTC. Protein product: CASSQDNRVDYEQYF.

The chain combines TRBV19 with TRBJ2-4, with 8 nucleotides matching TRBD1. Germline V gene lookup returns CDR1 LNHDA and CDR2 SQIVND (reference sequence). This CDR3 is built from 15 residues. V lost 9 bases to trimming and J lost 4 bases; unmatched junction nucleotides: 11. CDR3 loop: CASEGQGQGKNIQYF. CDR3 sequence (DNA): TGTGCCAGCGAAGGACAGGGACAAGGGAAAAACATTCAGTACTTC.

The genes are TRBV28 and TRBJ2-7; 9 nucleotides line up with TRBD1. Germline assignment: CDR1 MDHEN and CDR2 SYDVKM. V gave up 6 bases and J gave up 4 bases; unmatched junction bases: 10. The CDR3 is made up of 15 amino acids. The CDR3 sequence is CASRPQGAFGYEQYF. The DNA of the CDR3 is TGTGCCAGCAGACCACAGGGGGCTTTTGGGTACGAGCAGTACTTC.

As DNA, the CDR3 is TGCGCCAGCAGTGAGTCAAGGGCGGGGGGCTACAATGAGCAGTTCTTC. Its protein is CASSESRAGGYNEQFF. This sequence joins TRBV10-2 and TRBJ2-1, with 8 bases matching TRBD2. This CDR3 comprises 16 residues. Germline-derived CDR1 and CDR2 are WSHSY and SAAADI. V lost 0 bases to trimming and J lost 3 bases; unmatched junction nucleotides: 4.

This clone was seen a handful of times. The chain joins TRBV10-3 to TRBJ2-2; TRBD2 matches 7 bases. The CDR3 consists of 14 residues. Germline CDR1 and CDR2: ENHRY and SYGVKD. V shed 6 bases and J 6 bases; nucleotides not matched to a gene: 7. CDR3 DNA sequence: TGTGCCATCAGACTAGCGATGGAATCCGGGGAGCTGTTTTTT. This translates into CAIRLAMESGELFF.

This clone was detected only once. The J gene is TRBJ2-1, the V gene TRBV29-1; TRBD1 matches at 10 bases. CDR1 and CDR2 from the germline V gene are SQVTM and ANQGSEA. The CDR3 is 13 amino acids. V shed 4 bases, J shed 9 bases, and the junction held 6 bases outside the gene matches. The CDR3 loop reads CSVVETGGREQFF. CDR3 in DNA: TGCAGCGTTGTAGAGACAGGGGGCCGTGAGCAGTTCTTC.

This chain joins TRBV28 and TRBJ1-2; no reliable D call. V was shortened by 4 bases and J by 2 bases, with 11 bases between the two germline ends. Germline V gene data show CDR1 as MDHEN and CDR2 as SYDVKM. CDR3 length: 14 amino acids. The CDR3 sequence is CASSSSGSNYGYTF. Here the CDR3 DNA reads TGTGCCAGCAGTTCCTCCGGGTCCAACTATGGCTACACCTTC.

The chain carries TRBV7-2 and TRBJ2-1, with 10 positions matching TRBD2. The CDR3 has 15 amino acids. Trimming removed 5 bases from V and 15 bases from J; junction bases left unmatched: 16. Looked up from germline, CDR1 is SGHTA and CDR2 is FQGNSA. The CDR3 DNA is TGTGCCAGCAGCGCTATAGCGGGGGGAGCATTCAATCGGTTCTTC. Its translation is CASSAIAGGAFNRFF.

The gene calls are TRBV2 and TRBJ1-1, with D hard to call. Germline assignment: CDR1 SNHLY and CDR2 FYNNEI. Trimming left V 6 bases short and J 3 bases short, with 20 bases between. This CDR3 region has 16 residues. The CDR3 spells CASRDKTAPGYTEAFF. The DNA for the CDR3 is TGTGCCAGCAGGGATAAGACGGCTCCGGGGTACACTGAAGCTTTCTTT.

CDR3 sequence reads: CASSLYQGGDYGYTF. CDR3 in DNA: TGTGCCAGCAGCTTATACCAGGGAGGGGACTATGGCTACACCTTC. J is TRBJ1-2 and V is TRBV7-2, with D possibly being TRBD1 (5 bases). Looked up from germline, CDR1 is SGHTA and CDR2 is FQGNSA. The CDR3 sequence is 15 residues long. V was pared by 2 bases and J by 3 bases, with 13 bases between.

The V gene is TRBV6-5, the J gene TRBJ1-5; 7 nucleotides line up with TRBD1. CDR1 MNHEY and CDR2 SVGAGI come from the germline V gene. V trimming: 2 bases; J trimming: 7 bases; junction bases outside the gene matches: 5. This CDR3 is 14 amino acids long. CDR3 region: CASSYRQGRQPQHF. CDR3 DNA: TGTGCCAGCAGTTACAGACAGGGTCGACAGCCCCAGCATTTT.

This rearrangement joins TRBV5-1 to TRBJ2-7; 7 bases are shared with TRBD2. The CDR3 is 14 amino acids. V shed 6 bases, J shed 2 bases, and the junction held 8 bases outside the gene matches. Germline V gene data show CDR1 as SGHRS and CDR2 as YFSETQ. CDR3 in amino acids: CASTNSGGTYEQYF. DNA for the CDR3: TGCGCCAGCACGAACTCGGGGGGTACCTACGAGCAGTACTTC.

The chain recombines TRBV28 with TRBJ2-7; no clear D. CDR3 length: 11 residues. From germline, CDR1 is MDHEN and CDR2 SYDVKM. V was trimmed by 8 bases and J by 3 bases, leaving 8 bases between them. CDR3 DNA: TGTGCCAGCGGCCCCATCTACGAGCAGTACTTC. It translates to CASGPIYEQYF.

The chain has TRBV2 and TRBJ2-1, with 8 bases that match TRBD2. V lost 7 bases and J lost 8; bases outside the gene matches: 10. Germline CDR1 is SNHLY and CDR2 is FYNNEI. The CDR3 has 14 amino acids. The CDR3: CASIHGGASDEQFF. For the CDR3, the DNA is TGTGCCAGCATTCACGGGGGGGCCAGTGATGAGCAGTTCTTC.